This TCR beta chain was found in a study of Graves' ophthalmopathy and Graves' hyperthyroidism. Study observations and caveats: Among thyroid clonotypes expanded above 0.001 frequency, most also appeared in blood.

V lost 7 bases to trimming and J lost 6 bases, with 9 bases between them. This CDR3 is built from 12 residues. This clonotype showed up just a few times. Its antigen is as yet unknown. The authors amplified TCR beta CDR3 regions, and they did so from RNA transcripts for repertoire sequencing. HTBI primers served in a first-round RT-PCR, which a second-round multiplex PCR followed. TCRdb processed the multiplex PCR reads anew with MiXCR; each CDR3 protein has one entry. The data show around 660,000 distinct CDR3 sequences, about 40% seen once. The J gene is TRBJ2-2, the V gene TRBV12-3 or TRBV12-4; D ambiguous. Sequencing was carried out using peripheral blood. The receptor was derived from an adult man with Graves' ophthalmopathy. The CDR3 region is CASTSPPGELFF. CDR3 coding DNA: TGTGCCAGCACTTCCCCCCCCGGGGAGCTGTTTTTT.